The next 7 T cell receptor beta chains were all read from a single sample in a study of blood T cell repertoires in COVID-19. Only in-frame clones appear in the TCRdb table, and some are missing; sequencing was by immunoSEQ multiplex PCR. Here the sample spans some 60,000 clones, roughly 80% being singletons. Input material: peripheral blood. The receptors originated from a human donor in a cohort sampled during active COVID-19.

This clone was detected a few times. The chain employs TRBV25-1 and TRBJ2-3; D is perhaps TRBD2 (6 bases). Germline V lookup: CDR1 MGHDK, CDR2 SYGVNS. This CDR3 has 13 residues. V was cut by 7 bases and J by 1 base, with 9 bases left in between. CDR3 DNA sequence: TGTGCCAGCACCCGACTAGGCACAGATACGCAGTATTTT. This gives the protein CASTRLGTDTQYF.

The gene calls are TRBV27 and TRBJ1-6; D is possibly TRBD1 (6 bases). The CDR3 consists of 16 residues. Germline loops: CDR1 MNHEY, CDR2 SMNVEV (reference sequence). Trimming left V 5 bases short and J 7 bases short, with 18 bases between. CDR3 protein: CASSLNQGSGNSPLHF. CDR3 in DNA: TGTGCCAGCAGTCTTAATCAGGGGTCGGGGAATTCACCCCTCCACTTT.

With regard to this clone: This clone may be a read error of a much larger clone one base away. This chain links TRBV5-4 with TRBJ2-3; tentatively, D is TRBD2 (6 bases). CDR1 is SGHNT and CDR2 is YYREEE in the germline V gene (reference sequence). Trimming stripped 4 bases from V and 0 bases from J, with 12 bases between. This CDR3 region has 15 residues. The CDR3: CASSRGRGSTDTQYF. The CDR3 bases are TGTGCCAGCAGCCGGGGACGGGGGAGCACAGATACGCAGTATTTT.

The chain recombines TRBV19 with TRBJ2-5, with 13 nucleotides matching TRBD2. The germline V gene encodes CDR1 LNHDA and CDR2 SQIVND (reference sequence). V was pared by 5 bases and J by 5 bases, with 5 bases of the junction left unmatched. This CDR3 has 15 residues. The CDR3 DNA reads TGTGCCAGTAGTGGGGGACTAGCGGGGCGCGAGACCCAGTACTTC. Translated: CASSGGLAGRETQYF. Supplemented by reference TRBV19 and TRBJ2-5, the full variable domain reads DGGITQSPKYLFRKEGQNVTLSCEQNLNHDAMYWYRQDPGQGLRLIYYSQIVNDFQKGDIAEGYSVSREKKESFPLTVTSAQKNPTAFYLCASSGGLAGRETQYFGPGTRLLVL.

The chain carries TRBV6-5 and TRBJ2-5, with TRBD1 matching 8 bases. Trimming at V came to 6 bases and at J to 4 bases, leaving 7 bases not matched to a gene. The CDR3 consists of 14 residues. The germline V gene has CDR1 MNHEY and CDR2 SVGAGI. Written as DNA, the CDR3 is TGTGCCAGCAGGCCTCTAGACAGGGGAGAGACCCAGTACTTC. Translated, it gives CASRPLDRGETQYF.

Notes on this clone: The CDR3 does not close with the conserved phenylalanine or tryptophan, likely indicating a read error. The chain recombines TRBV19 with TRBJ1-2, with TRBD1 matching 10 bases. CDR1 and CDR2 (germline): LNHDA, SQIVND (reference sequence). The CDR3 length is 16 residues. J lost 7 bases, V lost 4 bases, and 12 bases had no gene match. CDR3 sequence: CASSTKSGQGIGGYTL. CDR3 DNA sequence: TGTGCCAGTAGTACCAAGTCGGGACAGGGGATTGGTGGCTACACCCTC.

The chain is built from TRBV3-1 (or the pseudogene TRBV3-2) and TRBJ2-5, with 13 bases aligning to TRBD2. The CDR3 has 18 amino acids. In germline, CDR1 is LGHDT, CDR2 YNNKEL (reference sequence). The junction had 7 bases not matched to a gene; V was cut back by 2 bases and J by 1 base. CDR3 sequence: CASSQTSGGARGQETQYF. CDR3 nucleotide sequence: TGTGCCAGCAGCCAAACTAGCGGGGGGGCCCGGGGCCAAGAGACCCAGTACTTC.